This T cell receptor beta chain came from a study of T cell repertoires in cytomegalovirus infection. Study summary: Recently identified HLA-C-restricted and well-studied HLA-B-restricted CMV epitopes were used. Public TCR beta signature analysis indicated the presence of both CMV infection and matching HLA type.

Notes on the study in general: The study found HLA-C-restricted CMV-specific TCR beta clonotypes dominating the ex vivo response.

TCRdb re-called the reads through MiXCR, storing one row per CDR3 protein. This sample carries about 920,000 distinct CDR3 sequences, 30% to 40% of them seen once, and the ten largest clones take around an eighth. This CDR3 has 17 amino acids. V lost 4 bases to trimming and J lost 4 bases; unmatched junction nucleotides: 8. CDR1 is SGHRS and CDR2 is YFSETQ in the germline V gene. On this clonotype itself: No antigen is known for it.

This chain joins TRBV5-1 and TRBJ2-1; 13 bases fit TRBD2. This sequence was found in a human donor in good health (CMV status not recorded). Some clones in this sample may be carry-over from other donors' samples. Sample: cultured CD8+ T cells from PBMCs, taken from culture after CMV antigen stimulation. The CDR3 sequence is CASSGGLAGALYNEQFF. As DNA, the CDR3 is TGCGCCAGCAGCGGCGGACTAGCGGGGGCCCTGTACAATGAGCAGTTCTTC.